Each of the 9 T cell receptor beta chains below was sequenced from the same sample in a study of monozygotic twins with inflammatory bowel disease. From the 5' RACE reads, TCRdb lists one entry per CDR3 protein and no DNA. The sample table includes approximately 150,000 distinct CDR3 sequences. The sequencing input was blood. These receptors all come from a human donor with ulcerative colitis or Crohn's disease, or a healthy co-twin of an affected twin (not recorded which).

This chain's CDR3 is CASSIDGGAIQEQFF. The chain carries TRBV19 and TRBJ2-1; as DNA is missing, the TRBD1 call by TCRdb cannot be tested. This CDR3 is built from 15 residues. Germline CDR1 LNHDA, CDR2 SQIVND (reference sequence).

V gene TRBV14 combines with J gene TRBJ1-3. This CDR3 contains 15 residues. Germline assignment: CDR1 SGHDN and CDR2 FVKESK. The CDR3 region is CASSHLDSSGNTIYF.

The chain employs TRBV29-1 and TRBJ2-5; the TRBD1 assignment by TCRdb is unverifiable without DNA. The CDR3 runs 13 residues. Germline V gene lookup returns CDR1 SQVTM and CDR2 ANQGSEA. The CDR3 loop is CSVEAGGRETQYF.

The CDR3 here is CSARKSGGLSTDTQYF. The V call is TRBV20-1, the J call TRBJ2-3; TCRdb returns TRBD1, unconfirmable since there is no DNA. The CDR3 runs 16 residues. Per the germline V gene, CDR1 is DFQATT and CDR2 is SNEGSKA (reference sequence).

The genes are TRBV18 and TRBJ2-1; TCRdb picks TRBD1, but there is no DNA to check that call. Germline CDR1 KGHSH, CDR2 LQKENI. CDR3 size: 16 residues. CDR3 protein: CASSPSRQGAFHEQFF.

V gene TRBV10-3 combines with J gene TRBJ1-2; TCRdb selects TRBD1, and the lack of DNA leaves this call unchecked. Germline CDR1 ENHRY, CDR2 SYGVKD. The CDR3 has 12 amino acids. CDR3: CAISGQRDGYTF.

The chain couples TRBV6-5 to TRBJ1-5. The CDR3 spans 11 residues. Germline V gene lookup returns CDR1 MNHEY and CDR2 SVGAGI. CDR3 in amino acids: CASSFNQPQHF.

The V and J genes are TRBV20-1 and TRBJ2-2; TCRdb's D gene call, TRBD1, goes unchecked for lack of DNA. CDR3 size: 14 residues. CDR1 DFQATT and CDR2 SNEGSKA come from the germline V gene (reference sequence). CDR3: CSAGRGWPTGELFF.

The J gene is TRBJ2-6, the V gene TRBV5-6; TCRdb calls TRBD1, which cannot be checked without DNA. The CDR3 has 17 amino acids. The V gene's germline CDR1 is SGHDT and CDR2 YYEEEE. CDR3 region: CASSYTTGTSGANVLTF.